The clone carrying this T cell receptor (beta chain) has only a few counts. The sample belongs to a study of blood T cell repertoires in COVID-19. This table comes from immunoSEQ multiplex PCR, and its TCRdb copy is limited to in-frame clones, with some not included. The sample includes tens of thousands of clones, around three quarters seen only once; the top ten take 4% to 5.5%. Germline assignment: CDR1 MGHRA and CDR2 YSYEKL. The CDR3 has 15 amino acids. The V and J ends lost 0 bases and 7 bases, in that order; junction bases with no gene match: 3. This TCR derives from a human donor in a cohort sampled during active COVID-19. The sample consisted of peripheral blood. The chain uses TRBV4-1 and TRBJ1-6; 7 bases map to TRBD1. DNA of the CDR3: TGCGCCAGCAGCCAAGAGGGACAGAAAAATTCACCCCTCCACTTT. Protein sequence: CASSQEGQKNSPLHF.